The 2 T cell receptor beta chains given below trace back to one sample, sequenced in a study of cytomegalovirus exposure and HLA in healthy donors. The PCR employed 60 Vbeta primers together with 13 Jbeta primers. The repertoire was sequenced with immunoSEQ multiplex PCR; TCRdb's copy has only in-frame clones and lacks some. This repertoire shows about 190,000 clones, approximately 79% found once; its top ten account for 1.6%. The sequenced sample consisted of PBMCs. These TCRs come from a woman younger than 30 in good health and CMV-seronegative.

The CDR3 nucleotides read TGTGCCAGCAGTGACCGGGACAGGGTTGTCTATGGCTACACCTTC. This gives the protein CASSDRDRVVYGYTF. The chain recombines TRBV6-1 with TRBJ1-2, with 9 bases that match TRBD1. The CDR3 has 15 residues. Germline values: CDR1 MNHNS, CDR2 SASEGT. V dropped 3 bases and J dropped 4; count of bases not matched to a gene: 6.

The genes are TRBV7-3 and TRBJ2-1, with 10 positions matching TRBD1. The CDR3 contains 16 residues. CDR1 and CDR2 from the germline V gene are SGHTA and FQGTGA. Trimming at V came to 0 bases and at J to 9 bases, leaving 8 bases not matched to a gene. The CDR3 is CASSLTRRTGGGEQFF. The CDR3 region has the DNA TGTGCCAGCAGCTTAACGCGTAGGACAGGGGGGGGTGAGCAGTTCTTC.